Below, one T cell receptor (beta chain) is given with its context. The data were taken from a study of CD8 T cells in Susac syndrome. The CDR3 loop spans 14 amino acids. Trimming removed 6 bases from V and 5 bases from J; junction bases left unmatched: 5. Random hexamers were used to reverse transcribe roughly 0.45 to 1 ug of RNA. TCRdb processed the immunoSEQ multiplex PCR reads anew with MiXCR; each CDR3 protein has one entry. The sample comprises fewer than 85,000 distinct CDR3 sequences, approximately 94% of which are singletons, and 0.5% to 0.65% rests with the top ten. The Susac syndrome patients fit the recently defined diagnostic criteria for definite or probable disease. TEMRA cells were FACS-enriched, and CD8+ and CD4+ T cells were isolated negatively.

Sequences were obtained from CD8+ T cells from PBMCs. This sequence joins TRBV12-3 or TRBV12-4 and TRBJ2-5; 11 nucleotides align to TRBD1. This clonotype originated in a human donor with Susac syndrome. In DNA, the CDR3 is TGTGCCAGCAGCGGGACAGGGGGTTTGGAGACCCAGTACTTC. Protein sequence: CASSGTGGLETQYF.